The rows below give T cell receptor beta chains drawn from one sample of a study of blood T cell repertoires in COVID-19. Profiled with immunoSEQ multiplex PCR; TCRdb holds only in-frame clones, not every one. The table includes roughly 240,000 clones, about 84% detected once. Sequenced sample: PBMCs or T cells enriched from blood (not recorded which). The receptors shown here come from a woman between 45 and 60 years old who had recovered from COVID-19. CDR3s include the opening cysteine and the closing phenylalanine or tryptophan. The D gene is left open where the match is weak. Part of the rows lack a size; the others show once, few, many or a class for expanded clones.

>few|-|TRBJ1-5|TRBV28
CASSPPTRQQPQHF
TGTGCCAGCAGCCCCCCGACCAGGCAGCAGCCCCAGCATTTT
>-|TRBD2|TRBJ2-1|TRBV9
CASSVSAGGTYNEQFF
TGTGCCAGCAGCGTGTCAGCGGGGGGCACCTACAATGAGCAGTTCTTC
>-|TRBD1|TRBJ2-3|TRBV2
CASSWDRGSTDTQYF
TGTGCCAGCAGTTGGGACAGGGGAAGCACAGATACGCAGTATTTT
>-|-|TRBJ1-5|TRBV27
CASRPGTHSNQPQHF
TGTGCCAGCAGACCCGGGACTCACAGCAATCAGCCCCAGCATTTT
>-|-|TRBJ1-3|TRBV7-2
CASSSGNTIYF
TGTGCCAGCAGCTCAGGAAACACCATATATTTT
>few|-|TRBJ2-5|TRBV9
CASSVEGFQETQYF
TGTGCCAGCAGCGTAGAGGGGTTCCAAGAGACCCAGTACTTC
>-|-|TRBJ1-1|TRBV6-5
CASSYSPGNLEAFF
TGTGCCAGCAGTTACTCCCCAGGCAATCTCGAAGCTTTCTTT
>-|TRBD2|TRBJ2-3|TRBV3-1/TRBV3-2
CASSQGTSGGPGTDTQYF
TGTGCCAGCAGCCAAGGGACTAGCGGGGGGCCAGGCACAGATACGCAGTATTTT
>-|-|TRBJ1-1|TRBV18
CASSPLVGGNTEAFF
TGTGCCAGCTCACCACTAGTAGGGGGTAACACTGAAGCTTTCTTT
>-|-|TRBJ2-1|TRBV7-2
CASSVPGRGEQFF
TGTGCCAGCAGCGTCCCAGGGCGGGGTGAGCAGTTCTTC
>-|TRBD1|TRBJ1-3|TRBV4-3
CASSQDRWSGNTIYF
TGCGCCAGCAGCCAGGACAGGTGGTCTGGAAACACCATATATTTT
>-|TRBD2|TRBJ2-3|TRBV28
CASSPPGTSVTDTQYF
TGTGCCAGCAGCCCACCCGGGACTAGCGTGACAGATACGCAGTATTTT
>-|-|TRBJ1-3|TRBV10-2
CASSEGLPGNTIYF
TGCGCCAGCAGTGAAGGACTACCTGGAAACACCATATATTTT
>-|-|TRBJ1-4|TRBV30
CAWSQYLGRLDEKLFF
TGTGCCTGGAGTCAATATCTGGGGAGGCTAGATGAAAAACTGTTTTTT
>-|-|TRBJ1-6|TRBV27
CASSLQGNNSPLHF
TGTGCCAGCAGTCTACAGGGTAATAATTCACCCCTCCACTTT
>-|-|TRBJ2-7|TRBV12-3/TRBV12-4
CASSATDPYEQYF
TGTGCCAGCAGCGCGACAGACCCCTACGAGCAGTACTTC
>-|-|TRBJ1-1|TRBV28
CASSLRRNTEAFF
TGTGCCAGCAGTTTACGGAGGAACACTGAAGCTTTCTTT
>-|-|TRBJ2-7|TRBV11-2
CASSLAHGQLQRSYEQYF
TGTGCCAGCAGCTTAGCACACGGGCAGCTACAGCGGTCCTACGAGCAGTACTTC
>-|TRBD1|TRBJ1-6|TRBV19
CASSTGGRSPLHF
TGTGCCAGTAGTACAGGGGGTCGTTCACCCCTCCACTTT
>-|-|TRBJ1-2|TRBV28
CASLFTGRGHGYTF
TGTGCCTCCCTCTTTACTGGGAGAGGCCATGGCTACACCTTC
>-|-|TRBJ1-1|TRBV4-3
CASSQGTASMNTEAFF
TGCGCCAGCAGCCAAGGGACAGCCTCCATGAACACTGAAGCTTTCTTT
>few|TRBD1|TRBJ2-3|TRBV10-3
CAISGDRVTVTDTQYF
TGTGCCATCAGTGGGGACAGGGTCACTGTCACAGATACGCAGTATTTT
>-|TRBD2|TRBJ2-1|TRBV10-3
CAISELAGGPPEQFF
TGTGCCATCAGTGAGTTGGCGGGAGGGCCCCCTGAGCAGTTCTTC
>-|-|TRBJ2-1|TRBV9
CASSVELSDNEQFF
TGTGCCAGCAGCGTAGAACTAAGTGACAATGAGCAGTTCTTC
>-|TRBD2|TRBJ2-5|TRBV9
CASSVDPTSGRDQETQYF
TGTGCCAGCAGCGTAGACCCCACTAGCGGGAGGGACCAAGAGACCCAGTACTTC
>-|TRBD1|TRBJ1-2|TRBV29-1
CSVLDRGYGYTF
TGCAGCGTTCTAGACAGGGGCTATGGCTACACCTTC
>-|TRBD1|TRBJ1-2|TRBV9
CASRSGQGISNYGYTF
TGTGCCAGCCGGTCGGGACAGGGGATATCTAACTATGGCTACACCTTC
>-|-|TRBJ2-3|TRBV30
CAWNRDTSTDTQYF
TGTGCCTGGAACAGGGATACAAGCACAGATACGCAGTATTTT
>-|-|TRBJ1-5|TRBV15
CATSTSGSLGNQPQHF
TGTGCCACCAGCACGTCGGGGAGCCTCGGCAATCAGCCCCAGCATTTT
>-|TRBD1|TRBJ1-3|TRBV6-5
CASWAGTGLLGTIYF
TGTGCCAGCTGGGCCGGGACAGGGCTTCTCGGCACCATATATTTT
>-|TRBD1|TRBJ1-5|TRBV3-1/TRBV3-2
CASSPGQVNNQPQHF
TGTGCCAGCAGCCCGGGACAGGTTAACAATCAGCCCCAGCATTTT
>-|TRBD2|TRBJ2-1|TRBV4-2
CASSQELAGTSYNEQFF
TGTGCCAGCAGCCAAGAACTAGCGGGCACCTCCTACAATGAGCAGTTCTTC
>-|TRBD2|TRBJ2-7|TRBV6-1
CASSENIRLAAGGEQYF
TGTGCCAGCAGTGAAAATATTCGACTAGCGGCCGGCGGGGAGCAGTACTTC
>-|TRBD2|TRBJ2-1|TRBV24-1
CATGTSGSSAYNEQFF
TGTGCCACCGGGACTAGCGGGAGTAGCGCCTACAATGAGCAGTTCTTC
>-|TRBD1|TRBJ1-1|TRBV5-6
CASSLYSGTVNTEAFF
TGTGCCAGCAGCTTGTATTCAGGGACAGTTAACACTGAAGCTTTCTTT
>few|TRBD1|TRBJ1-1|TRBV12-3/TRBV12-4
CASSPTGRIAFF
TGTGCCAGCAGCCCGACAGGGCGAATCGCTTTCTTT
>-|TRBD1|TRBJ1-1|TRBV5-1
CASSLSGTVNTEAFF
TGCGCCAGCAGCTTGTCCGGGACAGTGAACACTGAAGCTTTCTTT
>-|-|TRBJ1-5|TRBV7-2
CASSLDHRVSQPQHF
TGTGCCAGCAGCTTAGACCACAGGGTCTCTCAGCCCCAGCATTTT
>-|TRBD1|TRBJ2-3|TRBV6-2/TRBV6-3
CASSSETTGPLGTDTQYF
TGTGCCAGCAGTTCAGAAACGACAGGGCCCCTGGGGACAGATACGCAGTATTTT
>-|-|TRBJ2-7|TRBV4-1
CASSQVPAGGTYEQYF
TGCGCCAGCAGCCAAGTCCCGGCAGGAGGTACCTACGAGCAGTACTTC
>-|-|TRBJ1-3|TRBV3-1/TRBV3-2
CASSPRTVGNTIYF
TGTGCCAGCAGCCCGCGGACAGTCGGAAACACCATATATTTT
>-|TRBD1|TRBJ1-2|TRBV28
CASRDRGGYTF
TGTGCCAGCAGGGACAGGGGAGGCTACACCTTC
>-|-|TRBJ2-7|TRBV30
CAWSITVAYEQYF
TGTGCCTGGAGCATCACAGTAGCCTACGAGCAGTACTTC
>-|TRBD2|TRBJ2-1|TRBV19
CASSIASGATPAYNEQFF
TGTGCCAGTAGTATAGCTAGCGGGGCGACCCCCGCCTACAATGAGCAGTTCTTC
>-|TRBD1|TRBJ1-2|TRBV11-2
CASSLTGEGYTF
TGTGCCAGCAGCTTAACAGGGGAAGGCTACACCTTC
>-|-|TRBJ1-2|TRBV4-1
CASSQALGGNLGNRYTF
TGCGCCAGCAGCCAAGCCCTTGGCGGCAACTTAGGTAATCGCTACACCTTC
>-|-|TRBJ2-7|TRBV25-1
CASGSGEQYF
TGTGCCAGCGGGAGCGGCGAGCAGTACTTC
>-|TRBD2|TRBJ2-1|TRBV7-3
CASSPQPIAGYYEQFF
TGTGCCAGCAGCCCCCAACCTATAGCGGGTTACTATGAGCAGTTCTTC
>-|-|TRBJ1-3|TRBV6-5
CASSYSFNSGNTIYF
TGTGCCAGCAGTTACTCGTTCAACTCTGGAAACACCATATATTTT
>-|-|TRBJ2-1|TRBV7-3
CASSLEHGYNEQFF
TGTGCCAGCAGCTTAGAACACGGGTACAATGAGCAGTTCTTC
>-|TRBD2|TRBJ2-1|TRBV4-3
CASSQDWRGVNEQFF
TGCGCCAGCAGCCAAGACTGGCGGGGGGTCAATGAGCAGTTCTTC
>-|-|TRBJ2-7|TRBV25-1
CASSDRGPYEQYF
TGTGCCAGCAGTGACAGGGGTCCCTACGAGCAGTACTTC
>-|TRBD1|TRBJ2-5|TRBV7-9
CASSLGVGTGLQETQYF
TGTGCCAGCAGCTTAGGTGTAGGGACAGGGCTCCAAGAGACCCAGTACTTC
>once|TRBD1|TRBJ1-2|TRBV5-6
CASSSRGTRYGYTF
TGTGCCAGCAGCTCCAGGGGGACCCGCTATGGCTACACCTTC